This T cell receptor (beta chain) stems from a study of cytomegalovirus exposure and HLA in healthy donors. Turning to the study itself: Assignment to the Caucasian-associated ancestry cluster applied to approximately 80% of the roughly 410 genotyped donors.

Whereas donors were nominally healthy upon sampling, unrecorded immune exposures were probable. Comments on this clone: Its antigen is not identified.

The study ran its PCR with 60 Vbeta and 13 Jbeta primers. The protocol was immunoSEQ multiplex PCR, while the TCRdb copy is restricted to in-frame clones and leaves out a portion. The sample lists around 170,000 clones; roughly 82% were seen once. Points from the study as a whole: Highest at DRB1 and lowest at HLA-C, TCR association rates differed among HLA loci in a later analysis. As a later analysis showed, a missense DCLRE1C variant was linked to trimming of TCR beta V- and J-genes.

Per the germline V gene, CDR1 is SNHLY and CDR2 is FYNNEI. This CDR3 comprises 15 residues. Trimming took off 2 bases at V and 0 bases at J, with 10 bases between the two ends. Material: PBMCs. This chain joins TRBV2 and TRBJ1-2; D might be TRBD1 (5 bases). The TCR originated in a man aged 35 to 55 in good health and CMV-seronegative. CDR3 coding DNA: TGTGCCAGCAGTGAATGGAAGACAGCTAACTATGGCTACACCTTC. It codes for CASSEWKTANYGYTF.